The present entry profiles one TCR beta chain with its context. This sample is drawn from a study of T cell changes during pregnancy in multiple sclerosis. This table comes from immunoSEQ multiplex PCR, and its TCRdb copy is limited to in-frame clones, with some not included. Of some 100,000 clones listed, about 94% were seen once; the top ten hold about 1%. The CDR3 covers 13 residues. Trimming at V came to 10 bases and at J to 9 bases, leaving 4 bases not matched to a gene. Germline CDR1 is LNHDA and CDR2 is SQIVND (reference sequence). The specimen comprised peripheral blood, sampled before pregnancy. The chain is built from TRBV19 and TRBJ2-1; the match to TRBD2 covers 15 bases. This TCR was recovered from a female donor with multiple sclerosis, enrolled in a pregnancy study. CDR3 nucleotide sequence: TGTGCCACCGGGACTAGCGGGAGGCGTGAGCAGTTCTTC. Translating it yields CATGTSGRREQFF.